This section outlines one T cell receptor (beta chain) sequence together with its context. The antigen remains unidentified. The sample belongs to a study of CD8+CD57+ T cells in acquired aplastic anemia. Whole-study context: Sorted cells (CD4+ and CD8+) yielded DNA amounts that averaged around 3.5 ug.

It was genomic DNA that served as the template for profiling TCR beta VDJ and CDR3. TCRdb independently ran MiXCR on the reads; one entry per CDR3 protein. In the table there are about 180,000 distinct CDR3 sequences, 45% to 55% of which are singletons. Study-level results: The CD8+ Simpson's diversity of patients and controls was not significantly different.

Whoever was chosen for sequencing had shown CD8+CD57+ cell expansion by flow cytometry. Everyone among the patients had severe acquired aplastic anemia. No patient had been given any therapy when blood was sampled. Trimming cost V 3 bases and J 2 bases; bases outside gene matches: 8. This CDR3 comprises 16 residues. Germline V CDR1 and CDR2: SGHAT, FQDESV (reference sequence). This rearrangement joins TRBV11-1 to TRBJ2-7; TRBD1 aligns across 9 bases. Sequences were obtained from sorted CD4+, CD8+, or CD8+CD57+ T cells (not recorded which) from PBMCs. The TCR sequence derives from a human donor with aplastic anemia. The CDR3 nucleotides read TGTGCCAGCAGCTTCGTCGACAGGGGGAGACCCTACGAGCAGTACTTC. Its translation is CASSFVDRGRPYEQYF.